This TCR beta chain derives from a study of CD8+ T cells in alopecia areata (dated by TCRdb to 2017 to 2018). Context from the whole study: The treated patients, all with moderate-to-severe alopecia areata, were enrolled in an open-label pilot trial of oral tofacitinib given at 5 to 10 mg twice daily. Patients stayed on tofacitinib for 6 to 18 months and then had 6 months of follow-up off drug so that delayed response and recurrence could be assessed. For the treated patients, the SALT score, which quantifies what percentage of scalp surface area is affected, served as the measure of disease severity. The study used high-throughput TCRbeta sequencing to examine T cell clonal expansion in alopecia areata, in both the C3H/HeJ mouse model and human patients. Human TCRbeta sequencing covered scalp tissue and sorted CD4+ and CD8+ peripheral blood T cells from patchy and totalis/universalis alopecia areata patients and healthy controls. Tofacitinib-treated patients had biopsies at baseline and at 4 and 24 weeks of treatment, with a later scalp biopsy in several patients. Clonality in the scalp was compared among normal scalp (n=4), patchy alopecia areata scalp (n=8), and alopecia totalis/universalis scalp (n=8). RNA was extracted with the PAXgene miRNA kit for fixed scalp, the miRNeasy kit for PBMCs, and the RNeasy kit for mouse skin. Amplification of TCRbeta CDR3 regions was done by immunoSEQ multiplex PCR using 35 Vbeta forward primers and 13 Jbeta reverse primers. What the work shows at the level of the full study, not this receptor alone: With tofacitinib, both scalp clonality and the number of expanded CD8+ clones among the top 100 scalp clones went down significantly. Resident alphabeta T cells in normal human skin are also sequenced, complicating scalp TCR repertoire analysis, unlike mouse skin dominated by gammadelta T cells. Shared TCR sequences between patients were less evident than in mice, which may be partly attributable to HLA diversity in the patient population. Because the treated cohort was small and had only one nonresponder, larger studies are needed to examine links between baseline CD8+ expansion and response. Compared with normal scalp, lesional scalp, particularly in alopecia totalis/universalis, had higher clonality and more expanded CD8+ clones, which suggests antigenic drive. Many expanded lesional clones persisted in scalp and blood during tofacitinib treatment, which may partly explain relapse after stopping treatment.

Libraries were prepared through the immunoSEQ multiplex PCR assay. For TCR sequencing, RNA was extracted from every sample and reverse transcribed into cDNA to serve as template. First-strand cDNA was synthesized using SuperScript III with a 2:1 mix of oligo-dT and random hexamers. A synthetic immune receptor repertoire was used to assess amplification bias, and residual bias was removed computationally. The authors' analysis ran thus. After raw reads were preprocessed to remove errors, the CDR3 was defined following IMGT conventions as running from the conserved cysteine to phenylalanine. Clonality was computed by normalizing Shannon entropy by log2 of the number of productive unique TCRs and subtracting the result from 1. Whether scalp clones were CD4 or CD8 was inferred by matching scalp TCRbeta sequences against CD4 and CD8 repertoires sorted from blood. TCRdb's version of the immuneACCESS table is confined to in-frame rearrangements and falls short of the full clone set. An unresolved V gene accounts for under half of the shortfall where checked; the remainder is of unknown origin. The V and J calls and clone size were taken over from that table, and D and trimming were inferred from the DNA. For this sample there are some 190,000 clones; about 47% appear just once. The ten most abundant clones make up 10% of the sample.

This sample's treatment or condition label indicates: oral pan-JAK inhibitor, 5-10 mg twice daily. From alopecia areata patients, peripheral blood was collected along with lesional scalp punch biopsies. PBMCs were separated by density centrifugation and stained for CD3, CD4 and CD8, after which CD4+ and CD8+ T cells were sorted on a FACSAria. Sequences SQVTM (CDR1) and ANQGSEA (CDR2) are obtained from the germline V gene. Spanning cysteine to phenylalanine, the CDR3 consists of 12 amino acids. Just the 36-base CDR3 DNA is kept, in frame starting at base 1. V was cut back by 7 bases and J by 7 bases, leaving a gap of 17 bases between them. This clone occurred a few times. The antigen it binds to is not known. No quality values exist for individual bases; no much larger clone is one base distant.

Rearrangement joined TRBV29-1 to TRBJ2-7; the D element might be TRBD1 or TRBD2, as each aligns at 5 bases. This specimen consisted of CD8+ T cells sorted from blood, obtained at week 52, from a patient treated with tofacitinib. The receptor was derived from a human donor with alopecia areata. The CDR3 here reads CSASGTAMEQYF. The DNA sequence follows: TGCAGCGCCTCCGGGACGGCTATGGAGCAGTACTTC.